This TCR beta chain emerged from a study of shared clonotypes between healthy human individuals. The study's findings and limits: Around 5% was the fraction of naive CD4 clonotypes found shared across a few donors.

Replicate PCRs from sorted subsets contained roughly 200 ng DNA, which is 31,000 or so T cell genomes. Generated by immunoSEQ multiplex PCR, the TCRdb table keeps only in-frame clones and is missing some. This table has about 670,000 clones, about 78% appearing once. Germline CDR1 MGHDK, CDR2 SYGVNS. This CDR3 is built from 14 residues. The junction had 5 bases not matched to a gene; V was cut back by 6 bases and J by 0 bases. A word on this clone: Its antigen is unidentified.

The sequence was collected from a woman in her 30s in good health. The genes are TRBV25-1 and TRBJ2-7; 7 bases map to TRBD1. The specimen sequenced was memory CD4+ T cells sorted from blood. Subset defined: CD45RA-negative fraction. CDR3 loop: CASRLTGNSYEQYF. CDR3 sequence (DNA): TGTGCCAGCAGGCTGACAGGGAACTCCTACGAGCAGTACTTC.